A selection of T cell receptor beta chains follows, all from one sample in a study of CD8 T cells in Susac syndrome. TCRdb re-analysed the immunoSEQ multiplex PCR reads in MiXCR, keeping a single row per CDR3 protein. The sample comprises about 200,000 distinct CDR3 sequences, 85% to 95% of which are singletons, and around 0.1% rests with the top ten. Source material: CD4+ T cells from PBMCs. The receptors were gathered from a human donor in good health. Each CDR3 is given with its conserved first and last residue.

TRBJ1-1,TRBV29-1,CSVGSGNTEAFF
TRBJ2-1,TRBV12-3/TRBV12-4,CASSAQGSEQFF
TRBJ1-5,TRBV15,CATSSALGDQPQHF
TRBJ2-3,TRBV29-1,CSVSVDTQYF
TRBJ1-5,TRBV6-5,CASSFTGNVRYSNQPQHF
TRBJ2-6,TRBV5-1,CASSLLGAGGANVLTF
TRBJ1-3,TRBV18,CASSRDSTSSGNTIYF
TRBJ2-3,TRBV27,CASSIPGSEKGQYF
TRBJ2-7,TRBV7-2,CASSSPGEQYF
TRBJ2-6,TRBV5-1,CASSLSLQGSGANVLTF
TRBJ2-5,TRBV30,CAWSVRAQVETQYF
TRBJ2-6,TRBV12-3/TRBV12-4,CASRSSGANVLTF
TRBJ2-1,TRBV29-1,CSAIRSSSYNEQFF
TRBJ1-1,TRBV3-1,CASSRTGTGGHGNTEAFF
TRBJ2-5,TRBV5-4,CASSFTKPLGAQETQYF
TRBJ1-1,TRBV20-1,CSASWGGRLEGTEAFF
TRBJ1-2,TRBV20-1,CSAREVGDGYTF
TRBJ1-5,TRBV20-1,CSARETGMGNQPQHF
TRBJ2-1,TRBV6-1,CASSETSVDEQFF
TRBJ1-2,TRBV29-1,CSVGRPGQRYYGYTF
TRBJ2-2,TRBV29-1,CSVPGGTANTGELFF
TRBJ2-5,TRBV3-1,CASSQGASQETQYF
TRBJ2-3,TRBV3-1,CASSPIGLAGADTQYF
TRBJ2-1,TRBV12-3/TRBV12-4,CASRGRVNRGYNEQFF
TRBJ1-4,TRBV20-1,CSVGYGEKLFF
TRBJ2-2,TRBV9,CASSGRQGSNTGELFF
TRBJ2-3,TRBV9,CASSVVDLPDTQYF
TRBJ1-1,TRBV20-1,CSARTQGATEAFF
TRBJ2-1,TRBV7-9,CASSMAGLSNEQFF
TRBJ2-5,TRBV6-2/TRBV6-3,CASSRDRVEETQYF
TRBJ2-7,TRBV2,CASSATRGEQYF
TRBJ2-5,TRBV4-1,CASSRQIQETQYF
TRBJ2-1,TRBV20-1,CSASMVAGGPYNEQFF
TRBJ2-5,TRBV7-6,CASSLFDNREGTQYF